This T cell receptor (beta chain) was identified during a study of blood T cell repertoires in COVID-19. Study-level information: The cDNA or gDNA used as material had been derived from T cells, B-cell-depleted T cells, or PBMCs.

Germline V lookup: CDR1 KGHSH, CDR2 LQKENI. V dropped 3 bases and J dropped 0 bases, with 11 bases sitting between them. The CDR3 is 15 amino acids. Seattle's enrolled individuals joined amid active infection and were then monitored longitudinally. Per the original methods: It was from reference gene primer amplification that nucleated cell counts were estimated. TCRdb's table, derived via immunoSEQ multiplex PCR, lists solely in-frame clones and lacks some. V and J calls and clone size follow that table, whereas D and trimming were derived from the DNA. The table has approximately 200,000 clones, around 94% seen once.

Sequencing used peripheral blood. The chain combines TRBV18 with TRBJ1-2, with a possible D match to TRBD1 (6 bases). This receptor was obtained from a man aged 30 to 45 with COVID-19, enrolled during active disease. For the CDR3, the DNA is TGTGCCAGCTCACCCGAAGGGACACCTAACTATGGCTACACCTTC. This encodes CASSPEGTPNYGYTF.